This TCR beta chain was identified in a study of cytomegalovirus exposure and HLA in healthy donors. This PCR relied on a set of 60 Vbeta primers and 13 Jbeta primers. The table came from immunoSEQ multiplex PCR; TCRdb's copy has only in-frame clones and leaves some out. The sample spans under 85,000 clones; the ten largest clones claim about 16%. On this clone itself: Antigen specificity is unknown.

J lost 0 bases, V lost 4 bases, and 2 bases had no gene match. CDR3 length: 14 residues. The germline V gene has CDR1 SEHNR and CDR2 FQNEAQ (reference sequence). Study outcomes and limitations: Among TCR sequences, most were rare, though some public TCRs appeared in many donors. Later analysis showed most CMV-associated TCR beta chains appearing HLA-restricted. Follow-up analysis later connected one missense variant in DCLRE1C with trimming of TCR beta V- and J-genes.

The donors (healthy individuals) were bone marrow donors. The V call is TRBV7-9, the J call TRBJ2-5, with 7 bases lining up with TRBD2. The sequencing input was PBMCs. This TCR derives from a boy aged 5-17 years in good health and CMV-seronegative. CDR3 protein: CASSYGTNQETQYF. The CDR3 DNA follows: TGTGCCAGCAGCTACGGGACTAACCAAGAGACCCAGTACTTC. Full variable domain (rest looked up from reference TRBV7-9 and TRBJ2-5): DTGVSQNPRHKITKRGQNVTFRCDPISEHNRLYWYRQTLGQGPEFLTYFQNEAQLEKSRLLSDRFSAERPKGSFSTLEIQRTEQGDSAMYLCASSYGTNQETQYFGPGTRLLVL.